These T cell receptor beta chains were read from a single sample in a study of OX40 agonist ivuxolimab in advanced cancers. Repertoires were generated with immunoSEQ multiplex PCR, while TCRdb's copy carries only in-frame clones and drops some. The sample contains about 25,000 clones, around 86% of which appear only once. The specimen was CD4+ or CD8+ T cells sorted from blood, collected in a trial of the OX40 agonist ivuxolimab. The source is an adult with an advanced solid tumor such as melanoma, head and neck, liver or kidney cancer. Both conserved end residues are part of each CDR3. D genes are given only for firm matches. Rows give clone size only sometimes, using once, few, many, or a class for an expanded clone.

d_gene,v_gene,j_gene,abundance,CDR3nt,CDR3aa
TRBD1,TRBV19,TRBJ1-2,.,TGTGCCAGTTCTCAGGGGGAACATGGCTACACCTTC,CASSQGEHGYTF
.,TRBV9,TRBJ2-5,.,TGTGCCAGCAGCGTAGGGACAGCCCACCAAGAGACCCAGTACTTC,CASSVGTAHQETQYF
TRBD2,TRBV14,TRBJ2-5,.,TGTGCCAGCAGCCCTCTCGGGGGGGCAACCGCAGAGACCCAGTACTTC,CASSPLGGATAETQYF
TRBD2,TRBV28,TRBJ2-7,.,TGTGCCAGCAGTTTCCCCCAGGGGGAGCGGGGGGACTACGAGCAGTACTTC,CASSFPQGERGDYEQYF
.,TRBV29-1,TRBJ2-7,once,TGCAGCGTTGCCGGCCCAAACTACGAGCAGTACTTC,CSVAGPNYEQYF
.,TRBV9,TRBJ2-5,.,TGTGCCAGCAGCCCCCGGATGGGCGGACAAGAGACCCAGTACTTC,CASSPRMGGQETQYF
TRBD1,TRBV29-1,TRBJ1-2,.,TGCAGCGTTCTTACGACAGGGCTCTATGGCTACACCTTC,CSVLTTGLYGYTF
.,TRBV7-9,TRBJ1-5,few,TGTGCCAGCAGCCTGGTGGCGTTTTCGTCCCAGCATTTT,CASSLVAFSSQHF
.,TRBV29-1,TRBJ2-1,few,TGCAGCGTTGTAAATAGCGGATACAATGAGCAGTTCTTC,CSVVNSGYNEQFF
TRBD1,TRBV19,TRBJ2-7,.,TGTGCCAGTAGTCCCTCGACAGGGGCCCTCTACGAGCAGTACTTC,CASSPSTGALYEQYF
.,TRBV5-1,TRBJ2-7,.,TGCGCCAGCAGCTTGGGTCAGGGGGGACCCTACGAGCAGTACTTC,CASSLGQGGPYEQYF
.,TRBV30,TRBJ1-3,few,TGTGCCCACAGGGCTGGAAACACCATATATTTT,CAHRAGNTIYF
TRBD2,TRBV4-2,TRBJ2-1,once,TGTGCCAGCAGCCCCGGGACTAGCGGGGGAGACCTTCCCCTACACAATGAGCAGTTCTTC,CASSPGTSGGDLPLHNEQFF
.,TRBV28,TRBJ1-3,once,TGTGCCAGCAGTTTTAGGGGGACTGGAAACACCATATATTTT,CASSFRGTGNTIYF
.,TRBV27,TRBJ2-1,.,TGTGCCAGCATTGGCCGGGGGAATGAGCAGTTCTTC,CASIGRGNEQFF
.,TRBV7-6,TRBJ1-1,.,TGTGCCAGCAGCAAGGACGGAAACACTGAAGCTTTCTTT,CASSKDGNTEAFF
.,TRBV5-6,TRBJ2-1,once,TGTGCCAGCAGCTTGGATCAATCTTTGAGTGGCTCCTACAATGAGCAGTTCTTC,CASSLDQSLSGSYNEQFF
TRBD2,TRBV4-2,TRBJ2-7,.,TGTGCCAGCAGCCAAGGGACTAGCGGAACCTACGAGCAGTACTTC,CASSQGTSGTYEQYF
TRBD2,TRBV27,TRBJ2-2,.,TGTGCCAGCAGTTTATCGGCGGGAGGGCGATTCGGGGAGCTGTTTTTT,CASSLSAGGRFGELFF
.,TRBV11-2,TRBJ1-1,once,TGTGCCAGCAGCCCCGGACGGACTGAAGCTTTCTTT,CASSPGRTEAFF
TRBD2,TRBV5-6,TRBJ2-3,.,TGTGCCAGCAGCTTGACTAGCGGGGGGGCCACGGATACGCAGTATTTT,CASSLTSGGATDTQYF
.,TRBV27,TRBJ1-2,.,TGTGCCAGCAGTTTATCGGGGGCTGGTGGCTACACCTTC,CASSLSGAGGYTF
.,TRBV5-4,TRBJ2-3,.,TGTGCCAGCAGCTTTGGGTTAGTGATAGATACGCAGTATTTT,CASSFGLVIDTQYF
TRBD1,TRBV4-2,TRBJ2-4,.,TGTGCCAGCAGCCAAGAGGAGGGCAGGGGGCCAAGGGGTGAAAACATTCAGTACTTC,CASSQEEGRGPRGENIQYF
.,TRBV21-1,TRBJ1-4,.,TGTGCCAGCAGCCCGCGTCTTGACCCTCCCGCAACTAATGAAAAACTGTTTTTT,CASSPRLDPPATNEKLFF
.,TRBV29-1,TRBJ2-3,.,TGCAGCGTTGTTTCAGGAAGCACAGATACGCAGTATTTT,CSVVSGSTDTQYF
.,TRBV7-6,TRBJ1-1,few,TGTGCCAGCAGCTTAGCTATGAACACTGAAGCTTTCTTT,CASSLAMNTEAFF
TRBD2,TRBV27,TRBJ2-7,.,TGTGCCAGCAGTTTGGCTAGCGGGATGAACGAGCAGTACTTC,CASSLASGMNEQYF
TRBD1,TRBV19,TRBJ1-5,few,TGTGCCAGTGCCGGACAGGGCCCCAATCAGCCCCAGCATTTT,CASAGQGPNQPQHF
TRBD2,TRBV7-9,TRBJ2-7,.,TGTGCCAGCAGCTTAGGTCCGGGGGGGAGCACCTACGAGCAGTACTTC,CASSLGPGGSTYEQYF
.,TRBV19,TRBJ2-1,.,TGTGCCAGTAGTACCTGGACCTGGGGTGAGCAGTTCTTC,CASSTWTWGEQFF
TRBD2,TRBV7-9,TRBJ2-3,.,TGTGCCAGCAGCTTAGAAGGTAGCGGGGGAGATACGCAGTATTTT,CASSLEGSGGDTQYF
.,TRBV6-4,TRBJ2-1,.,TGTGCCAGCAGTGCCACACCGGAGGGGTGGGATGAGCAGTTCTTC,CASSATPEGWDEQFF
TRBD1,TRBV4-1,TRBJ1-5,few,TGCGCCAGCAGCCAAGGACAGGGGTATAGCAATCAGCCCCAGCATTTT,CASSQGQGYSNQPQHF
.,TRBV5-1,TRBJ1-4,.,TGCGCCAGCAGCTTGAAGGGGGGTGAAAAACTGTTTTTT,CASSLKGGEKLFF
.,TRBV18,TRBJ1-1,.,TGTGCCAGCTCACCACCGATAAACACTGAAGCTTTCTTT,CASSPPINTEAFF
TRBD1,TRBV25-1,TRBJ2-5,.,TGTGCCAGCAGTGAATCATCGAACAGGGGACAAGAGACCCAGTACTTC,CASSESSNRGQETQYF
.,TRBV6-4,TRBJ2-2,.,TGTGCCAGCAGTGACGACGGGTCAACGGGGGAGCTGTTTTTT,CASSDDGSTGELFF
TRBD1,TRBV27,TRBJ2-5,.,TGTGCCAGCAGTTCCCCGGGACAGGGAAGAGAGACCCAGTACTTC,CASSSPGQGRETQYF
TRBD1,TRBV5-1,TRBJ1-1,once,TGCGCCAGCAGCGCCCGGGCCAGGGGGGAAGCTGAAGCTTTCTTT,CASSARARGEAEAFF
TRBD1,TRBV15,TRBJ1-5,.,TGTGCCACCAGCAGAGACGACAGGGGAGGGGATCAGCCCCAGCATTTT,CATSRDDRGGDQPQHF
.,TRBV4-1,TRBJ2-1,.,TGCGCCAGCAGCCAAGATCAAGGTAGTGAGCAGTTCTTC,CASSQDQGSEQFF
.,TRBV19,TRBJ2-3,.,TGTGCCAGTAGTATCGGGGCGGGATCTGGAGATACGCAGTATTTT,CASSIGAGSGDTQYF